Listed below are T cell receptor beta chains from one sample, sequenced in a study of CD8+ T cells in alopecia areata. Sequencing was performed with immunoSEQ multiplex PCR; in TCRdb, only in-frame clones are kept and a portion is missing. The data hold approximately 140,000 clones, with approximately 87% observed a single time. Sequenced here: CD8+ T cells sorted from blood, sampled at week 0. The receptors were sampled from a human donor with alopecia areata. CDR3s include the opening cysteine and the closing phenylalanine or tryptophan. D genes are given only for firm matches. The size field is filled for only some rows; it gives once, few, many or a size class.

j_call: TRBJ2-3; clone_size: NA; d_call: NA; v_call: TRBV6-5; cdr3_nt: TGTGCCAGCAGTTACGGGCTCGGAGGAGATACGCAGTATTTT; cdr3_aa: CASSYGLGGDTQYF
j_call: TRBJ2-7; clone_size: NA; d_call: TRBD1; v_call: TRBV27; cdr3_nt: TGTGCCAGCAGTTTAAGAGGGACAGGGTCAACGTACGAGCAGTACTTC; cdr3_aa: CASSLRGTGSTYEQYF
j_call: TRBJ2-7; clone_size: NA; d_call: TRBD2; v_call: TRBV19; cdr3_nt: TGTGCCAGTAGGCCGGAAGCGGGAGGCGCCTACGAGCAGTACTTC; cdr3_aa: CASRPEAGGAYEQYF
j_call: TRBJ2-5; clone_size: NA; d_call: NA; v_call: TRBV7-9; cdr3_nt: TGTGCCAGCAGCTCGGCAGCACAAGAGACCCAGTACTTC; cdr3_aa: CASSSAAQETQYF
j_call: TRBJ2-3; clone_size: NA; d_call: NA; v_call: TRBV5-1; cdr3_nt: TGCGCCAGCTGCTCCTTAGCGGTGGAAACAGATACGCAGTATTTT; cdr3_aa: CASCSLAVETDTQYF
j_call: TRBJ2-7; clone_size: NA; d_call: TRBD2; v_call: TRBV29-1; cdr3_nt: TGCAGCGTCGCGGGACTAGCGGGAGGCCGGTTATTCGGCTACGAGCAGTACTTC; cdr3_aa: CSVAGLAGGRLFGYEQYF
j_call: TRBJ2-5; clone_size: NA; d_call: TRBD1; v_call: TRBV6-5; cdr3_nt: TGTGCCAGCAGTACGGGACAGGGAGGAGAGACCCAGTACTTC; cdr3_aa: CASSTGQGGETQYF
j_call: TRBJ1-5; clone_size: NA; d_call: NA; v_call: TRBV29-1; cdr3_nt: TGCAGCGTTGAATCTGGGTCCAATCAGCCCCAGCATTTT; cdr3_aa: CSVESGSNQPQHF
j_call: TRBJ2-5; clone_size: NA; d_call: NA; v_call: TRBV9; cdr3_nt: TGTGCCAGCAGCGAGGGGCGGATCCAAGAGACCCAGTACTTC; cdr3_aa: CASSEGRIQETQYF
j_call: TRBJ2-7; clone_size: NA; d_call: TRBD2; v_call: TRBV13; cdr3_nt: TGTGCCAGCGGGGTACTAGCGGGTGCGGACTACGAGCAGTACTTC; cdr3_aa: CASGVLAGADYEQYF
j_call: TRBJ1-2; clone_size: NA; d_call: NA; v_call: TRBV29-1; cdr3_nt: TGCAGCGTTCCGGACGGGATCTATGGCTACACCTTC; cdr3_aa: CSVPDGIYGYTF
j_call: TRBJ2-5; clone_size: few; d_call: NA; v_call: TRBV7-9; cdr3_nt: TGTGCCAGCAGCTTAGCGGGACCGCAAGAGACCCAGTACTTC; cdr3_aa: CASSLAGPQETQYF
j_call: TRBJ2-7; clone_size: NA; d_call: TRBD2; v_call: TRBV9; cdr3_nt: TGTGCCAGCAGCAAGGGACTAGCGGTCTACGAGCAGTACTTC; cdr3_aa: CASSKGLAVYEQYF
j_call: TRBJ2-7; clone_size: NA; d_call: NA; v_call: TRBV19; cdr3_nt: TGTGCCAGTAGTGCCCGGGACAGCTACGGGAGGTACTTC; cdr3_aa: CASSARDSYGRYF
j_call: TRBJ2-5; clone_size: NA; d_call: NA; v_call: TRBV6-1; cdr3_nt: TGTGCCAGCAGTGAACCGGCCAGCCGCCTCCAGGAGACCCAGTACTTC; cdr3_aa: CASSEPASRLQETQYF
j_call: TRBJ2-7; clone_size: NA; d_call: NA; v_call: TRBV19; cdr3_nt: TGTGCCAGTAGTGCGGGACCAACGCTTAACTACGAGCAGTACTTC; cdr3_aa: CASSAGPTLNYEQYF
j_call: TRBJ2-7; clone_size: NA; d_call: NA; v_call: TRBV27; cdr3_nt: TGTGCCAGCAGTACAGACAGGTACGAGCAGTACTTC; cdr3_aa: CASSTDRYEQYF
j_call: TRBJ2-5; clone_size: NA; d_call: NA; v_call: TRBV6-5; cdr3_nt: TGTGCCAGCTGGTCGACAGGCCAAGAGACCCAGTACTTC; cdr3_aa: CASWSTGQETQYF
j_call: TRBJ2-1; clone_size: NA; d_call: TRBD1; v_call: TRBV11-2; cdr3_nt: TGTGCCAGCAGCTTAACAGGGGGCGCCTACAATGAGCAGTTCTTC; cdr3_aa: CASSLTGGAYNEQFF
j_call: TRBJ2-1; clone_size: few; d_call: TRBD1; v_call: TRBV29-1; cdr3_nt: TGCAGCGTTAACGACCCGACCGGACAGGCGCGATACAATGAGCAGTTCTTC; cdr3_aa: CSVNDPTGQARYNEQFF
j_call: TRBJ2-7; clone_size: NA; d_call: TRBD1; v_call: TRBV11-1; cdr3_nt: TGTGCCAGCAGCCCGGGGACAGGCTACGAGCAGTACTTC; cdr3_aa: CASSPGTGYEQYF
j_call: TRBJ2-5; clone_size: NA; d_call: TRBD1; v_call: TRBV6-5; cdr3_nt: TGTGCCAGCAGTTACGTCGACAGGGGGCCCCAAGAGACCCAGTACTTC; cdr3_aa: CASSYVDRGPQETQYF
j_call: TRBJ2-1; clone_size: NA; d_call: TRBD2; v_call: TRBV13; cdr3_nt: TGTGCCAGCAGCCAAGCGGGAGTAGATGAGCAGTTCTTC; cdr3_aa: CASSQAGVDEQFF
j_call: TRBJ2-2; clone_size: once; d_call: NA; v_call: TRBV5-4; cdr3_nt: TGTGCCAGCAGCTTGCGGTCCGCAGGGACCGGGGAGCTGTTTTTT; cdr3_aa: CASSLRSAGTGELFF
j_call: TRBJ2-2; clone_size: NA; d_call: TRBD1; v_call: TRBV9; cdr3_nt: TGTGCCAGCAGCGCCCGGACAGGGTTCACCGGGGAGCTGTTTTTT; cdr3_aa: CASSARTGFTGELFF
j_call: TRBJ1-5; clone_size: NA; d_call: NA; v_call: TRBV19; cdr3_nt: TGTGCCAGTAGTTCGGGGGCATACGGCAATCAGCCCCAGCATTTT; cdr3_aa: CASSSGAYGNQPQHF
j_call: TRBJ2-1; clone_size: NA; d_call: TRBD1; v_call: TRBV6-4; cdr3_nt: TGTGCCAGCAGTGACTCGAGTGGGACAGCCCAGTTCTTC; cdr3_aa: CASSDSSGTAQFF
j_call: TRBJ1-1; clone_size: NA; d_call: TRBD1; v_call: TRBV7-9; cdr3_nt: TGTGCCAGCAGCTCCCCGACAGGGGGTAACACTGAAGCTTTCTTT; cdr3_aa: CASSSPTGGNTEAFF
j_call: TRBJ2-1; clone_size: NA; d_call: TRBD2; v_call: TRBV4-1; cdr3_nt: TGCGCCAGCAGCCTCCGGGAGGGCCGGTTCAATGAGCAGTTCTTC; cdr3_aa: CASSLREGRFNEQFF
j_call: TRBJ2-3; clone_size: NA; d_call: TRBD2; v_call: TRBV10-2; cdr3_nt: TGCGCCAGCAGACCGAGCGGGAGCGCAGATACGCAGTATTTT; cdr3_aa: CASRPSGSADTQYF
j_call: TRBJ1-2; clone_size: few; d_call: NA; v_call: TRBV27; cdr3_nt: TGTGCCAGCAGTTTAACACCTCAGGGAAACTATGGCTACACCTTC; cdr3_aa: CASSLTPQGNYGYTF
j_call: TRBJ1-2; clone_size: NA; d_call: NA; v_call: TRBV25-1; cdr3_nt: TGTGCCAGCAGAATGAATGGAGAGTTGGAGGGCTACACCTTC; cdr3_aa: CASRMNGELEGYTF
j_call: TRBJ2-7; clone_size: NA; d_call: NA; v_call: TRBV7-9; cdr3_nt: TGTGCCAGCAGCGGGGACTCGACTTACGAGCAGTACTTC; cdr3_aa: CASSGDSTYEQYF
j_call: TRBJ1-4; clone_size: NA; d_call: NA; v_call: TRBV4-1; cdr3_nt: TGCGCCAGCAGCCAAGAGGGGCAGGGAAAGGAAAAACTGTTTTTT; cdr3_aa: CASSQEGQGKEKLFF
j_call: TRBJ1-2; clone_size: NA; d_call: NA; v_call: TRBV29-1; cdr3_nt: TGCAGCGCCCGGGACCCACGGAGCTATGGCTACACCTTC; cdr3_aa: CSARDPRSYGYTF
j_call: TRBJ2-3; clone_size: NA; d_call: NA; v_call: TRBV4-1; cdr3_nt: TGCGCCAGCAGCCCGGCAAGCACAGATACGCAGTATTTT; cdr3_aa: CASSPASTDTQYF
j_call: TRBJ2-1; clone_size: once; d_call: NA; v_call: TRBV5-1; cdr3_nt: TGCGCCAGCAGGGGGGGAAATGAGCAGTTCTTC; cdr3_aa: CASRGGNEQFF
j_call: TRBJ2-3; clone_size: NA; d_call: NA; v_call: TRBV7-2; cdr3_nt: TGTGCCAGCAGCATTGGACTCGGTACCGATACGCAGTATTTT; cdr3_aa: CASSIGLGTDTQYF
j_call: TRBJ1-2; clone_size: NA; d_call: NA; v_call: TRBV19; cdr3_nt: TGTGCCAGTAGGTCCTTGTACCGGGACAACAACAGCTACACCTTC; cdr3_aa: CASRSLYRDNNSYTF
j_call: TRBJ2-1; clone_size: once; d_call: NA; v_call: TRBV19; cdr3_nt: TGTGCCAGTAGTGGGACCTACAATGAGCAGTTCTTC; cdr3_aa: CASSGTYNEQFF
j_call: TRBJ2-3; clone_size: NA; d_call: TRBD2; v_call: TRBV2; cdr3_nt: TGTGCCAGCAACCAGCGGGAGTTTAGCACAGATACGCAGTATTTT; cdr3_aa: CASNQREFSTDTQYF
j_call: TRBJ2-1; clone_size: once; d_call: NA; v_call: TRBV6-5; cdr3_nt: TGTGCCAGCAGTTACCCTTCAGGGAATGAGCAGTTCTTC; cdr3_aa: CASSYPSGNEQFF